One T cell receptor beta chain is described in this entry. Its target is not known. TCRdb's copy holds only in-frame clones and misses some; the assay was immunoSEQ multiplex PCR. The sample consists of about 150,000 clones, about 90% of them appearing once. The data belong to a study of T cell responses to AZD1222 COVID-19 vaccine. Overall study findings and caveats: Clonal diversity may have been underestimated, and the donors were mostly white British, with more females than males.

The input for sequencing was peripheral blood, taken 28 days after the second dose of the MenACWY control vaccine. The TCR originated in an adult who received the MenACWY meningococcal vaccine as a control.

CDR3 region: CASSVRVEGAAGNTIYF. The CDR3 DNA reads as TGTGCCAGCAGCGTACGAGTCGAGGGGGCCGCGGGAAACACCATATATTTT. The chain has TRBV9 and TRBJ1-3, with 7 bases identical to TRBD1. The V gene's germline CDR1 is SGDLS and CDR2 YYNGEE. V lost 1 base to trimming and J lost 4 bases; unmatched junction nucleotides: 11. CDR3 length: 17 amino acids.